This T cell receptor beta chain derives from a study of tumor-infiltrating lymphocytes in primary liver carcinoma. At the level of the study: Productive TCRbeta read counts per sample ran from roughly 3.3 to 6.8 million and were similar across tissue types. Study-level findings and limits: Unsorted bulk processing meant the study did not compare CD4+ and CD8+ repertoires. Tumor region pairs shared more overlap than did tumor-adjacent and tumor-blood pairs.

J was trimmed by 10 bases and V by 4 bases; bases with no gene match: 20. The CDR3 consists of 17 residues. CDR1 and CDR2 from the germline V gene are SGHAT and FQNNGV. RNA isolated from unsorted whole blood supplied the blood RNA, with germline DNA also extracted. Turning to this clonotype: Its matching antigen is unknown. The conserved closing phenylalanine or tryptophan is absent in this CDR3, likely reflecting a read error.

Total RNA amounting to around 450 ng was the source from which TCR beta cDNA was made with a constant-region primer. Each TCR beta library was derived from three nested multiplex PCR rounds that employed slightly modified ARM-PCR. PCR rounds one and two used TRBV1-TRBV30 forward primers with a C-beta reverse primer for around 11 cycles each. In TCRdb, the multiplex PCR reads were re-called with MiXCR into one record per CDR3 protein. The sample consists of 300,000 to 350,000 distinct CDR3 sequences, about two thirds of them appearing once. This chain uses TRBV11-2 with TRBJ2-7; 9 positions agree with TRBD1. This sequence was found in a man aged 40-49 years with primary liver carcinoma and hepatitis B virus infection. Source material: peripheral blood. The CDR3 spells CASSSKRGGQGYGEQYL. The CDR3 nucleotides are TGTGCCAGCAGCTCCAAAAGGGGGGGACAGGGCTATGGCGAACAGTACCTC.